A selection of T cell receptor beta chains follows, all from one sample in a study of cytomegalovirus exposure and HLA in healthy donors. Libraries were prepared by immunoSEQ multiplex PCR; TCRdb keeps only in-frame clonotypes and omits some of them. The table lists over 100,000 clones, 80% of them singletons. Sequenced: PBMCs. The source of these receptors is a man aged 25-40 years in good health and CMV-seronegative. CDR3s include the opening cysteine and the closing phenylalanine or tryptophan. A D gene is named only where the DNA matches it firmly.

d_call	v_call	j_call	cdr3_length	cdr3_nt	cdr3_aa
TRBD1	TRBV28	TRBJ1-1	14	TGTGCCAGCAGTTCCGGACAGGTTCGCACTGAAGCTTTCTTT	CASSSGQVRTEAFF
TRBD1	TRBV28	TRBJ2-1	17	TGTGCCAGCAGTGGCGTGGGACAGGGAACAGTATACAATGAGCAGTTCTTC	CASSGVGQGTVYNEQFF
-	TRBV10-3	TRBJ1-5	14	TGTGCCATCAAGGGAGGGGGGGCGAATCAGCCCCAGCATTTT	CAIKGGGANQPQHF
TRBD1	TRBV4-1	TRBJ1-5	14	TGCGCCAGCAGCCCCCGACAGGGGTATCAGCCCCAGCATTTT	CASSPRQGYQPQHF
TRBD2	TRBV9	TRBJ2-1	16	TGTGCCAGCAGCCGTTTTGCGACTAGCGGGGGAAATGAGCAGTTCTTC	CASSRFATSGGNEQFF
-	TRBV28	TRBJ2-6	17	TGTGCCAGCATCCAGGGGAGGGGGACTTCCGGGGCCAACGTCCTGACTTTC	CASIQGRGTSGANVLTF
-	TRBV2	TRBJ2-5	13	TGTGCCAGCAGTGTAGATCCCCCAGAGACCCAGTACTTC	CASSVDPPETQYF
-	TRBV5-1	TRBJ1-6	16	TGCGCCAGCAGCCCAGGAGGGAACTCCTATAATTCACCCCTCCACTTT	CASSPGGNSYNSPLHF
-	TRBV30	TRBJ2-3	12	TGTGCCTGGAGTGTAGGGGGAGATACGCAGTATTTT	CAWSVGGDTQYF
-	TRBV28	TRBJ2-7	13	TGTGCCAGCAGGCCTCAGGTGCCCTACGAGCAGTACTTC	CASRPQVPYEQYF
-	TRBV5-1	TRBJ1-2	14	TGCGCCAGCAGCTTGGGGGGCAGTCCCCAAGACTACACCTTC	CASSLGGSPQDYTF
-	TRBV7-2	TRBJ2-7	15	TGTGCCAGCAGCCCCACATCGACAGCTTCCTACGAGCAGTACTTC	CASSPTSTASYEQYF
-	TRBV6-1	TRBJ1-1	15	TGTGCCAGCAGTGAACGGGGGTTCGAGGACACTGAAGCTTTCTTT	CASSERGFEDTEAFF
-	TRBV11-2	TRBJ2-7	13	TGTGCCAGCAGCTTAGATAATAGCTACGAGCAGTACTTC	CASSLDNSYEQYF
TRBD2	TRBV7-8	TRBJ2-5	17	TGTGCCAGCAGCTTAGTCCCCCCAGCGGGGGTAGGGGAGGCCCAGTACTTC	CASSLVPPAGVGEAQYF
-	TRBV30	TRBJ2-7	12	TGTGCCTGGAAGGAGAGCTCCTACGAGCAGTACTTC	CAWKESSYEQYF